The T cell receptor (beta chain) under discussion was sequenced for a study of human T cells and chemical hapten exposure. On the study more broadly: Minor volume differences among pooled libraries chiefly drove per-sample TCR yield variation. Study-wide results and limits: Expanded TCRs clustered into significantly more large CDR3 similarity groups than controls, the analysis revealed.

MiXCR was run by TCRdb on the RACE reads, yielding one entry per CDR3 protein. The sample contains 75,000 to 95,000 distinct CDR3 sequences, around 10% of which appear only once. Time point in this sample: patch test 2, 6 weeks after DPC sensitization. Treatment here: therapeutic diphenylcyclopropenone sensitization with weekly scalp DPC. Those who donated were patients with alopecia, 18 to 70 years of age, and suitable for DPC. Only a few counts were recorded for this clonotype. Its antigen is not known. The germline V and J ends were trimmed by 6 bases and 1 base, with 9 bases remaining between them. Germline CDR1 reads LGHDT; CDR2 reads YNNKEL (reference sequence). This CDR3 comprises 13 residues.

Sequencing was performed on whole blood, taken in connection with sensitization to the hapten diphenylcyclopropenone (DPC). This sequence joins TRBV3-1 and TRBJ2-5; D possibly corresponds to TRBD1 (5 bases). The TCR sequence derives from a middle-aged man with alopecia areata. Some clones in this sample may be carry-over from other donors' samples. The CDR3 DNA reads TGTGCCAGCAGACGGACAACCCAAGAGACCCAGTACTTC. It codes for CASRRTTQETQYF.